The 5 T cell receptor beta chains reported below all come from one sample, sequenced in a study of blood T cells in healthy people across ages. With a J-beta primer mix and a sample-barcoded 5' primer, a second PCR ran 7 to 11 cycles. TCRdb called the 5' RACE reads again in MiXCR, with one record for every CDR3 protein. The data show around 1,000,000 distinct CDR3 sequences, with 25% seen just once and 0.65% to 0.75% held by the top ten. This same sample was also part of a study on T cells of mothers and their children.

The sequenced material came from blood. The receptors shown here come from a girl under 10 years old in good health.

The CDR3 reads CSVAGPGTVVKAFF. The CDR3 DNA reads as TGCAGCGTTGCGGGGCCCGGGACAGTTGTTAAAGCTTTCTTT. The V gene is TRBV29-1, the J gene TRBJ1-1; 7 nucleotides agree with TRBD1. Germline CDR1 SQVTM, CDR2 ANQGSEA. The CDR3 extends over 14 amino acids. With 4 bases clipped from V and 9 bases from J, the junction kept 14 bases outside the gene matches.

In its sample, this clonotype was seen once. The chain couples TRBV7-3 to TRBJ1-2; TRBD1 matches 8 bases. CDR3 length equals 15 residues. Germline assignment: CDR1 SGHTA and CDR2 FQGTGA. V lost 5 bases to trimming and J lost 2 bases; unmatched junction nucleotides: 7. The CDR3 here is CASSRGTGENYGYTF. The CDR3 nucleotides are TGTGCCAGCAGCAGAGGGACAGGAGAAAACTATGGCTACACCTTC.

The sample holds a few counts of this clonotype. One junction end does not reproduce the germline sequence, and a read error may be involved. The V and J genes are TRBV7-9 and TRBJ1-2; 9 bases map to TRBD1. This CDR3 comprises 16 residues. From germline, CDR1 is SEHNR and CDR2 FQNEAQ (reference sequence). The CDR3 nucleotides are TGTGCCAGCAACTTAGTGGGGGACAGGGAGAGCTATGGCTACACCTTC. Protein: CASNLVGDRESYGYTF.

The table lists this clonotype with a few counts. One end of the junction varies from germline; a read error may be responsible. The V call is TRBV10-3, the J call TRBJ2-1; 7 positions match TRBD2. Germline lookup yields CDR1 ENHRY and CDR2 SYGVKD. The CDR3 has 12 residues. The CDR3, as DNA: TGTGCCATCAGTGAGAATGTGGGGGGGAAGTACTTC. Residues: CAISENVGGKYF.

This clonotype was found many times. This chain connects TRBV9 to TRBJ2-5, with 7 bases fitting TRBD2. With V trimmed by 0 bases and J by 5 bases, 1 base remained unmatched. Germline V lookup: CDR1 SGDLS, CDR2 YYNGEE. This CDR3 contains 13 residues. CDR3 loop: CASSVVGGETQYF. The CDR3 DNA is TGTGCCAGCAGCGTAGTGGGAGGGGAGACCCAGTACTTC.